This is a list of T cell receptor beta chains from one sample in a study of T-cell reconstitution after alpha-beta-depleted transplantation in children. MiXCR was run by TCRdb on the PCR reads, yielding one entry per CDR3 protein. The repertoire includes fewer than 550,000 distinct CDR3 sequences, roughly a tenth of them detected once, and about 2% sits in the top ten. Material: PBMCs, obtained before TCRalphabeta/CD19-depleted stem cell transplant. The receptors were sampled from a child under 10 years old with inherited bone marrow failure, due to receive a stem cell transplant. The CDR3 runs from the conserved cysteine through the conserved F or W. A D gene is named only where the DNA matches it firmly. Some rows have no size entry. The others give once, few or many, or a class for an expanded clone.

TRBV20-1	TRBJ2-5	many	-	CSATNPGATYQETQYF	TGCAGTGCAACAAATCCGGGAGCCACGTACCAAGAGACCCAGTACTTC
TRBV29-1	TRBJ1-1	many	-	CSVDRGNTEAFF	TGCAGCGTTGACAGGGGTAACACTGAAGCTTTCTTT
TRBV27	TRBJ1-2	many	TRBD1	CASSPMSRDSHGYTF	TGTGCCAGCAGTCCGATGTCCCGGGACAGCCATGGCTACACCTTC
TRBV11-2	TRBJ1-1	-	-	CASSAPSGAGSEAFF	TGTGCCAGCAGCGCCCCCTCGGGGGCCGGGTCTGAAGCTTTCTTT
TRBV20-1	TRBJ2-7	many	-	CSASIRGPSYEQYF	TGCAGTGCTAGCATTAGGGGACCTTCCTACGAGCAGTACTTC
TRBV29-1	TRBJ1-1	many	-	CSVVTEAFF	TGCAGCGTTGTGACTGAAGCTTTCTTT
TRBV6-5	TRBJ2-7	many	-	CASSPYRGYEQYF	TGTGCCAGCAGCCCTTATCGGGGGTACGAGCAGTACTTC
TRBV5-6	TRBJ2-5	-	-	CASSQEDRQETQYF	TGTGCCAGCAGCCAAGAGGACAGACAAGAGACCCAGTACTTC
TRBV12-3/TRBV12-4	TRBJ2-1	-	TRBD2	CASTGTSANNEQFF	TGTGCCAGCACCGGGACTAGCGCGAACAATGAGCAGTTCTTC
TRBV24-1	TRBJ2-3	many	TRBD2	CATSDMRTSGSTDTQYF	TGTGCCACCAGTGATATGAGGACTAGCGGGAGCACAGATACGCAGTATTTT
TRBV19	TRBJ1-5	few	-	CASSIGRDTQPQHF	TGTGCCAGTAGTATCGGGAGGGACACGCAGCCCCAGCATTTT
TRBV9	TRBJ2-1	many	TRBD2	CASSQGLAGGLGNEQFF	TGTGCCAGCAGCCAGGGACTAGCGGGAGGTTTGGGCAATGAGCAGTTCTTC
TRBV27	TRBJ2-7	many	TRBD1	CASSSSPGTGSYEQYF	TGTGCCAGCAGTTCGAGTCCCGGGACAGGGTCTTACGAGCAGTACTTC
TRBV28	TRBJ2-3	many	-	CASSFPGTATDTQYF	TGTGCCAGCAGTTTCCCCGGAACCGCCACAGATACGCAGTATTTT
TRBV24-1	TRBJ1-1	many	TRBD1	CATSDPRTGGTEAFF	TGTGCCACCAGTGACCCCAGGACAGGGGGCACTGAAGCTTTCTTT
TRBV9	TRBJ2-1	-	TRBD2	CASSHRARTSVNNEQFF	TGTGCCAGCAGCCACCGCGCGAGGACTAGCGTAAACAATGAGCAGTTCTTC
TRBV7-2	TRBJ2-2	many	TRBD2	CASSFVAGGVGELFF	TGTGCCAGCAGCTTCGTAGCGGGAGGCGTCGGGGAGCTGTTTTTT
TRBV12-3/TRBV12-4	TRBJ2-1	many	-	CASSEWPGEQFF	TGTGCCAGCAGCGAATGGCCGGGTGAGCAGTTCTTC
TRBV15	TRBJ2-4	many	TRBD1	CATSIDRGLSTKNIQYF	TGTGCCACCAGCATAGACAGGGGGCTGTCAACCAAAAACATTCAGTACTTC
TRBV3-1	TRBJ2-7	many	-	CASSQDVDTEQYF	TGTGCCAGCAGCCAAGATGTTGACACGGAGCAGTACTTC
TRBV29-1	TRBJ2-1	many	-	CSVVLVSNEQFF	TGCAGCGTTGTCCTCGTTAGCAATGAGCAGTTCTTC
TRBV6-2/TRBV6-3	TRBJ2-7	many	-	CASKFLASSMEQYF	TGTGCCAGCAAGTTTCTAGCGAGCTCTATGGAGCAGTACTTC
TRBV9	TRBJ2-1	many	-	CASSVVPLGEQFF	TGTGCCAGCAGCGTAGTACCGTTGGGTGAGCAGTTCTTC
TRBV19	TRBJ1-2	many	-	CASSVPSGEVPGDGYTF	TGTGCCAGTAGTGTTCCGTCGGGGGAGGTACCGGGGGATGGCTACACCTTC
TRBV6-5	TRBJ1-2	many	TRBD1	CASSYGTGGEGYTF	TGTGCCAGCAGTTACGGGACAGGGGGTGAGGGCTACACCTTC
TRBV20-1	TRBJ2-7	-	-	CSARLTPYEQYF	TGCAGTGCTCGACTGACTCCCTACGAGCAGTACTTC
TRBV29-1	TRBJ1-2	many	-	CSVEGQSSGYTF	TGCAGCGTTGAAGGGCAGAGCAGTGGCTACACCTTC